These T cell receptor beta chains were read from a single sample in a study of blood T cells in healthy people across ages. TCRdb reprocessed the 5' RACE reads via MiXCR and lists one record per CDR3 protein. In the table there are around 700,000 distinct CDR3 sequences, roughly 25% of which are singletons. These sequences were also reported in another study, on T cells of mothers and their children.

Sample: blood. Source of these receptors: a boy aged 5-17 years in good health. Both conserved end residues are part of each CDR3. Fields, in order: V gene, D gene, clone size, J gene, CDR3 protein, CDR3 DNA. A D gene is named only where the DNA matches it firmly. The listing skips clone size in some rows; elsewhere it reads once, few, many or a size class.

TRBV7-9,NA,NA,TRBJ1-1,CASSSNDQGSSTEAFF,TGTGCCAGCAGCTCGAACGACCAGGGAAGCTCTACTGAAGCTTTCTTT
TRBV20-1,NA,NA,TRBJ1-3,CSAELWGGNTIYF,TGCAGTGCTGAACTTTGGGGGGGAAACACCATATATTTT
TRBV5-1,NA,few,TRBJ2-1,CASSFPGNNEQFF,TGCGCCAGCAGCTTCCCAGGGAATAATGAGCAGTTCTTC
TRBV29-1,TRBD1,NA,TRBJ2-7,CSVETGSDEQYF,TGCAGCGTGGAGACAGGGTCGGACGAGCAGTACTTC
TRBV25-1,TRBD1,few,TRBJ2-2,CASSQPGQGTGELFF,TGTGCCAGCAGTCAACCGGGACAGGGGACCGGGGAGCTGTTTTTT
TRBV7-2,NA,few,TRBJ2-7,CASSLEVLAYEQYF,TGTGCCAGCAGCTTAGAAGTATTGGCCTACGAGCAGTACTTC
TRBV6-1,TRBD2,NA,TRBJ2-5,CASRSGTSGQETQYF,TGTGCCAGCAGATCCGGGACTAGCGGCCAAGAGACCCAGTACTTC
TRBV7-2,NA,NA,TRBJ1-5,CASSLPYGIQPQHF,TGTGCCAGCAGCTTACCTTACGGAATCCAGCCCCAGCATTTT
TRBV7-3,TRBD2,NA,TRBJ2-3,CASSPGTSSPADTQYF,TGTGCCAGCAGTCCCGGGACTAGTAGTCCGGCAGATACGCAGTATTTT
TRBV5-1,NA,few,TRBJ2-7,CASKGDYEQYF,TGCGCCAGCAAGGGGGACTACGAGCAGTACTTC
TRBV28,NA,few,TRBJ2-7,CASSLPALGTQDEQYF,TGTGCCAGCAGTTTGCCCGCCCTCGGGACGCAGGACGAGCAGTACTTC
TRBV9,TRBD1,NA,TRBJ2-1,CASSPRTGESSYNEQFF,TGTGCCAGCAGCCCACGGACAGGGGAGAGCTCCTACAATGAGCAGTTCTTC
TRBV5-1,NA,few,TRBJ2-7,CASSWTESSYEQYF,TGCGCCAGCAGTTGGACGGAGAGCTCCTACGAGCAGTACTTC
TRBV25-1,NA,NA,TRBJ2-4,CASRRGDIQYF,TGTGCCAGCAGGAGAGGGGACATTCAGTACTTC
TRBV12-3/TRBV12-4,NA,few,TRBJ1-3,CASSPGQPRNTIYF,TGTGCCAGCAGCCCTGGACAGCCACGAAACACCATATATTTT
TRBV5-1,NA,NA,TRBJ2-7,CASRGVTGTHEQYF,TGCGCCAGCCGTGGGGTCACGGGGACCCACGAGCAGTACTTC
TRBV7-8,TRBD2,once,TRBJ2-5,CASTLPPGTSGSYEGETQYF,TGTGCCAGCACACTTCCCCCCGGGACTAGCGGGAGCTACGAGGGGGAGACCCAGTACTTC
TRBV4-1,NA,NA,TRBJ1-1,CASSRRDGEAFF,TGCGCCAGCAGCCGGCGGGACGGGGAAGCTTTCTTT
TRBV13,NA,NA,TRBJ2-5,CASSAHGGRIETQYF,TGTGCCAGCAGCGCACACGGGGGGCGAATAGAGACCCAGTACTTC
TRBV20-1,NA,NA,TRBJ2-3,CSARVGESTDTQYF,TGCAGTGCTAGAGTAGGGGAAAGCACAGATACGCAGTATTTT
TRBV7-3,NA,NA,TRBJ2-5,CASSSYLMPKETQYF,TGTGCCAGCAGCTCCTACCTCATGCCGAAAGAGACCCAGTACTTC
TRBV11-1,NA,once,TRBJ1-1,CASSLVGIYEAFF,TGTGCCAGCAGCTTAGTTGGGATCTACGAAGCTTTCTTT
TRBV27,NA,NA,TRBJ2-5,CASVSPGQTQYF,TGTGCCAGCGTTTCCCCTGGGCAGACCCAGTACTTC
TRBV29-1,NA,few,TRBJ2-7,CSVEGPGYEQYF,TGCAGCGTTGAAGGTCCGGGATACGAGCAGTACTTC
TRBV27,TRBD2,NA,TRBJ2-1,CASSSGGGWGEQFF,TGTGCCAGCAGTTCTGGGGGGGGTTGGGGTGAGCAGTTCTTC
TRBV5-6,TRBD1,NA,TRBJ2-7,CASSSGQELYEQYF,TGTGCCAGCAGCTCAGGACAGGAGCTCTACGAGCAGTACTTC
TRBV10-3,TRBD2,NA,TRBJ2-5,CASALGLAGGPVIF,TGTGCCAGCGCCCTGGGACTAGCGGGAGGGCCTGTCATCTTC
TRBV4-2,NA,NA,TRBJ1-2,CASGQEGPDLSYGYTF,TGTGCCAGCGGCCAAGAGGGCCCAGATCTTTCCTATGGCTACACCTTC
TRBV29-1,NA,few,TRBJ1-2,CSVTGGDAGYTF,TGCAGCGTGACAGGAGGGGACGCAGGCTACACCTTC
TRBV27,NA,few,TRBJ2-1,CASSLADPYNEQFF,TGTGCCAGCAGTTTAGCGGACCCCTACAATGAGCAGTTCTTC
TRBV5-1,NA,few,TRBJ1-5,CASSARAAGGQPQHF,TGCGCCAGCAGCGCTCGGGCTGCTGGTGGACAGCCCCAGCATTTT
TRBV9,TRBD2,few,TRBJ2-5,CASSVWPAGGETQYF,TGTGCCAGCAGCGTTTGGCCGGCGGGGGGAGAGACCCAGTACTTC
TRBV5-5,NA,NA,TRBJ2-5,CASSLRAGVYGETQYF,TGTGCCAGCAGCTTGAGGGCAGGGGTGTATGGAGAGACCCAGTACTTC
TRBV28,TRBD2,NA,TRBJ2-3,CASTLAGAGTDTQYF,TGTGCCAGCACCTTAGCGGGAGCCGGCACAGATACGCAGTATTTT
TRBV28,TRBD2,NA,TRBJ2-5,CASSFAREEGETQYF,TGTGCCAGCAGTTTTGCGCGGGAGGAGGGGGAGACCCAGTACTTC
TRBV28,NA,few,TRBJ1-3,CASDNHRLSGNTIYF,TGTGCCAGCGATAACCACAGGTTGAGTGGAAACACCATATATTTT
TRBV20-1,TRBD2,NA,TRBJ2-7,CSAISSGAKNQYF,TGCAGTGCTATCTCAAGCGGGGCCAAGAATCAGTACTTC
TRBV29-1,TRBD1,NA,TRBJ2-7,CSVDSGGEQYF,TGCAGCGTTGATTCAGGGGGCGAGCAGTACTTC
TRBV9,TRBD2,NA,TRBJ2-7,CASSRTSGHGQYF,TGTGCCAGCAGTCGGACTAGCGGTCACGGGCAGTACTTC
TRBV28,TRBD1,NA,TRBJ1-4,CASSLPLGTGTEKLFF,TGTGCCAGCAGTTTACCCCTTGGGACAGGCACTGAAAAACTGTTTTTT
TRBV10-3,TRBD2,few,TRBJ2-1,CAISDFNSLAGPYNEQFF,TGTGCCATCAGTGATTTCAACTCCCTAGCGGGCCCCTACAATGAGCAGTTCTTC
TRBV15,TRBD1,many,TRBJ2-7,CATSLRTGMSIEQYF,TGTGCCACCAGCCTGCGGACAGGGATGTCGATCGAGCAGTACTTC
TRBV7-2,NA,NA,TRBJ2-5,CASRQGPGETQYF,TGTGCCAGCAGGCAAGGGCCTGGAGAGACCCAGTACTTC
TRBV6-4,NA,once,TRBJ1-2,CASSEARGSGYTF,TGTGCCAGCAGTGAAGCGCGGGGTTCTGGCTACACCTTC
TRBV20-1,NA,NA,TRBJ1-3,CSARVGPLSGNTIYF,TGCAGTGCTAGAGTTGGACCCCTCTCTGGAAACACCATATATTTT
TRBV4-1,NA,many,TRBJ1-4,CASSRGDGEKLFF,TGCGCCAGCTCCCGCGGGGACGGTGAAAAACTGTTTTTT
TRBV7-3,TRBD1,few,TRBJ1-2,CASSFGQGNYGYTF,TGTGCCAGCAGCTTCGGACAGGGGAACTATGGCTACACCTTC
TRBV12-3/TRBV12-4,NA,NA,TRBJ1-4,CASSAGAPEKLFF,TGTGCCAGCAGCGCAGGGGCTCCTGAAAAACTGTTTTTT
TRBV13,NA,NA,TRBJ2-1,CASSFGAGARQFF,TGTGCCAGCAGCTTCGGGGCGGGGGCAAGGCAGTTCTTC
TRBV20-1,TRBD1,few,TRBJ2-1,CSARDRSALYYNEQFF,TGCAGTGCTAGGGACAGGTCCGCATTATACTACAATGAGCAGTTCTTC
TRBV15,NA,few,TRBJ2-1,CATLGGGGLYNEQFF,TGTGCCACCCTGGGGGGCGGGGGTCTCTACAATGAGCAGTTCTTC
TRBV6-5,NA,few,TRBJ2-7,CASSYSGGKGYEQYF,TGTGCCAGCAGTTACTCGGGCGGGAAGGGCTACGAGCAGTACTTC
TRBV5-1,TRBD1,NA,TRBJ2-1,CASSSFGQDAYNEQFF,TGCGCCAGCAGCTCGTTTGGACAGGACGCTTACAATGAGCAGTTCTTC
TRBV29-1,NA,NA,TRBJ2-7,CSVVARGYEQYF,TGCAGCGTTGTCGCCAGGGGCTACGAGCAGTACTTC
TRBV29-1,TRBD2,few,TRBJ2-7,CSVRLAGRHEQYF,TGCAGCGTCCGGCTAGCGGGTAGACACGAGCAGTACTTC
TRBV29-1,NA,few,TRBJ2-3,CSVEAEGSGDTQYF,TGCAGCGTTGAGGCGGAGGGATCTGGTGATACGCAGTATTTT